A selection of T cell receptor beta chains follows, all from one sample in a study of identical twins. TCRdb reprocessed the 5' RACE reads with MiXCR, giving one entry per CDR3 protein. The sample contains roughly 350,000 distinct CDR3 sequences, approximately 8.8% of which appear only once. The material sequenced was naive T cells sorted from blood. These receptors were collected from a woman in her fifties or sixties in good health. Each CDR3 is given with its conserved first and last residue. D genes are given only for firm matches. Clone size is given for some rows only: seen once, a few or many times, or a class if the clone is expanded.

CAISVGQGANYGYTF,TGTGCCATCAGTGTAGGACAGGGCGCTAACTATGGCTACACCTTC,TRBD1,-,TRBV10-3,TRBJ1-2
CASKGGVADNEQFF,TGCGCCAGCAAGGGGGGAGTGGCCGACAATGAGCAGTTCTTC,-,many,TRBV5-1,TRBJ2-1
CASSPGGLTEGYTF,TGTGCCAGCAGCCCAGGGGGACTCACAGAGGGCTACACCTTC,TRBD1,few,TRBV6-5,TRBJ1-2
CASSENGLGKNIQYF,TGCGCCAGCAGTGAGAACGGCCTTGGCAAAAACATTCAGTACTTC,-,many,TRBV10-1,TRBJ2-4
CASSLQSGLTDTQYF,TGTGCCAGCAGCTTACAGTCGGGACTCACAGATACGCAGTATTTT,-,few,TRBV7-2,TRBJ2-3
CASSVSIEQFF,TGTGCCAGCAGCGTTAGTATTGAGCAGTTCTTC,-,-,TRBV7-9,TRBJ2-1
CASSRLVVGNEQFF,TGTGCCAGCAGCCGACTAGTGGTAGGCAATGAGCAGTTCTTC,-,-,TRBV11-2,TRBJ2-1
CAISSTGFGADTQYF,TGTGCCATCAGCTCGACAGGGTTCGGCGCAGATACGCAGTATTTT,TRBD1,few,TRBV10-3,TRBJ2-3
CASSLGQNFYGYTF,TGCGCCAGCAGCTTGGGACAGAACTTCTATGGCTACACCTTC,-,-,TRBV5-1,TRBJ1-2
CSASRARGLNQPQHF,TGCAGTGCTAGCCGGGCGAGGGGCCTTAATCAGCCCCAGCATTTT,-,-,TRBV20-1,TRBJ1-5
CASSSYPGPTSQEQFF,TGCGCCAGCAGCTCATATCCGGGACCGACGAGCCAGGAGCAGTTCTTC,-,few,TRBV5-1,TRBJ2-1
CAISEFVTSGRNQETQYF,TGTGCCATCAGTGAGTTCGTTACTAGCGGGAGAAACCAAGAGACCCAGTACTTC,TRBD2,-,TRBV10-3,TRBJ2-5
CASSPGQGDEKLFF,TGTGCCAGCAGCCCAGGACAGGGGGATGAAAAACTGTTTTTT,TRBD1,-,TRBV3-1,TRBJ1-4
CATSDHLAGPYNEQFF,TGTGCCACCAGTGACCACCTAGCGGGCCCCTACAATGAGCAGTTCTTC,TRBD2,few,TRBV24-1,TRBJ2-1
CASSSRSGDTQYF,TGTGCCAGCAGCTCAAGGTCTGGAGATACGCAGTATTTT,-,many,TRBV9,TRBJ2-3
CASSLGGPGLDIQYF,TGTGCCAGCAGCTTAGGGGGCCCAGGGCTAGACATTCAGTACTTC,-,few,TRBV7-9,TRBJ2-4
CASSGRLQGLHSNQPQHF,TGTGCCAGCAGCGGAAGACTACAGGGGCTCCATAGCAATCAGCCCCAGCATTTT,TRBD1,-,TRBV5-5,TRBJ1-5
CASSVTRSADTIYF,TGTGCCAGCAGTGTCACCCGGTCGGCGGACACCATATATTTT,-,-,TRBV6-1,TRBJ1-3
CSVEFGSSYEQYF,TGCAGCGTTGAATTCGGGAGCTCCTACGAGCAGTACTTC,-,-,TRBV29-1,TRBJ2-7
CASSLPQGAHEKLFF,TGTGCCAGCAGCTTACCGCAGGGGGCGCATGAAAAACTGTTTTTT,TRBD1,-,TRBV7-2,TRBJ1-4
CASSLYSGEGENIQYF,TGCGCCAGCAGCCTATACTCCGGGGAGGGTGAAAACATTCAGTACTTC,TRBD2,-,TRBV4-1,TRBJ2-4